This T cell receptor beta chain stems from a study of T-cell memory formation after mild COVID-19. Study-level results: CD4+ contracting clones were found mainly in CM and EM, and CD8+ ones in EMRA.

In regard to this clonotype: Its antigen remains unidentified.

Trimming removed 3 bases from V and 5 bases from J, with 12 bases in between. The CDR3 has 14 amino acids. One entry per CDR3 protein, called by TCRdb with MiXCR from the 5' RACE reads. The sample contains approximately 260,000 distinct CDR3 sequences, roughly 15% of which appear only once. Material for sequencing was PBMCs or a T cell subset sorted from them (not recorded which). The chain uses TRBV12-3 or TRBV12-4 and TRBJ2-3; no clear D gene. The sequence came from a man younger than 30 who had mild COVID-19 (a few samples of this study predate the infection). Cell type and time point are not known. CDR3 sequence reads: CASSLVNSGDTQYF. Written as DNA, the CDR3 is TGTGCCAGCAGTTTGGTTAACTCCGGAGATACGCAGTATTTT.